The rows below give T cell receptor beta chains drawn from one sample of a study of blood T cell repertoires in COVID-19. Libraries were prepared by immunoSEQ multiplex PCR; TCRdb keeps only in-frame clonotypes and omits some of them. The table shows tens of thousands of clones, with almost 90% occurring only once. Sample: peripheral blood. The origin of the receptors is a human donor in a cohort sampled during active COVID-19. CDR3s include the opening cysteine and the closing phenylalanine or tryptophan. The D gene is left open where the match is weak. A clone size is listed for some rows: how often the clone was seen (once, few, many), or a class if it is expanded.

j_gene,v_gene,abundance,d_gene,len,CDR3nt,CDR3aa
TRBJ1-3,TRBV2,.,.,13,TGTGCCAGCATGCTGGGACACGGAAACACCATATATTTT,CASMLGHGNTIYF
TRBJ2-1,TRBV5-1,once,TRBD2,21,TGCGCCAGCAGCTTGCTTGGCGGGACTAGCGGGGGGACGAGCTCCTACAATGAGCAGTTCTTC,CASSLLGGTSGGTSSYNEQFF
TRBJ1-2,TRBV7-9,.,TRBD1,14,TGTGCCAGCAGCTTTTTTCAGGGGGGCTATGGCTACACCTTC,CASSFFQGGYGYTF
TRBJ1-1,TRBV6-5,.,.,13,TGTGCCAGCAGTCCGGGAGCGCGCACTGAAGCTTTCTTT,CASSPGARTEAFF
TRBJ1-5,TRBV7-9,.,.,14,TGTGCCAGCAGCTTAGCGAGCGGGAATCAGCCCCAGCATTTT,CASSLASGNQPQHF
TRBJ1-1,TRBV11-2,.,.,15,TGTGCCAGCAGCTTAGACAGTCCACAGAACACTGAAGCTTTCTTT,CASSLDSPQNTEAFF
TRBJ2-2,TRBV7-2,.,.,14,TGTGCCAGCAGTTACGAGTTCCCCACCGGGGAGCTGTTTTTT,CASSYEFPTGELFF
TRBJ2-5,TRBV18,.,.,13,TGTGCCAGCTCACTCGGGGGACAAGAGACCCAGTACTTC,CASSLGGQETQYF
TRBJ1-5,TRBV27,few,TRBD1,15,TGTGCCAGCAGTTTCCAGGGGGCGGGGAGTCAGCCCCAGCATTTT,CASSFQGAGSQPQHF
TRBJ1-6,TRBV7-9,.,TRBD1,15,TGTGCCAGCACGCCAGGGGGCCTGGTATCTTCACCCCTCCACTTT,CASTPGGLVSSPLHF
TRBJ2-7,TRBV6-1,.,TRBD2,14,TGTGCCAGCAGTGAATCCGGGGGGTCCTACGAGCAGTACTTC,CASSESGGSYEQYF